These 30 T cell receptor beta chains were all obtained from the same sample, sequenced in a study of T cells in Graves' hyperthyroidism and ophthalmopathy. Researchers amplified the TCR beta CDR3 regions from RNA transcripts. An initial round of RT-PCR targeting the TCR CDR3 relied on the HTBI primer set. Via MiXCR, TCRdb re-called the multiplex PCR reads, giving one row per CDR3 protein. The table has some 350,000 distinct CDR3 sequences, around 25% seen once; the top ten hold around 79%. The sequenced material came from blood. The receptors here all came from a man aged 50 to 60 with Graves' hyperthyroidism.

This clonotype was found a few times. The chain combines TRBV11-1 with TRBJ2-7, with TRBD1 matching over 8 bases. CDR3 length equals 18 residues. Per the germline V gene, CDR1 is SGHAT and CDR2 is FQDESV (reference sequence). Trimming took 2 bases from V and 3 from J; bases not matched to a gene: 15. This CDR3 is CASSLRWGRQGIFYEQYF. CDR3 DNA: TGTGCCAGCAGCTTAAGATGGGGGAGACAGGGGATATTCTACGAGCAGTACTTC.

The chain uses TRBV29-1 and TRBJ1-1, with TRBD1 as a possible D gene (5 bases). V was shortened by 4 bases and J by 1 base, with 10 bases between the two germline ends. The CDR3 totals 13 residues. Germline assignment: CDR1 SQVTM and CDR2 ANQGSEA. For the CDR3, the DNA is TGCAGCGTTGTGCGGGGGGGGAACACTGAAGCTTTCTTT. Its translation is CSVVRGGNTEAFF. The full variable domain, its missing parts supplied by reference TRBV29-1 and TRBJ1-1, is SAVISQKPSRDICQRGTSLTIQCQVDSQVTMMFWYRQQPGQSLTLIATANQGSEATYESGFVIDKFPISRPNLTFSTLTVSNMSPEDSSIYLCSVVRGGNTEAFFGQGTRLTVV.

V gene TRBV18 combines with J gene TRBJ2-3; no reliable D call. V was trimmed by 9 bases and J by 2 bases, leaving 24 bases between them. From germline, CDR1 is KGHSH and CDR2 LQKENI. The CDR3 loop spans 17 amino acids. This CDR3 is CASPPQQFSPATDTQYF. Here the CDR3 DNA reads TGTGCCAGTCCTCCCCAACAGTTCTCACCGGCCACAGATACGCAGTATTTT.

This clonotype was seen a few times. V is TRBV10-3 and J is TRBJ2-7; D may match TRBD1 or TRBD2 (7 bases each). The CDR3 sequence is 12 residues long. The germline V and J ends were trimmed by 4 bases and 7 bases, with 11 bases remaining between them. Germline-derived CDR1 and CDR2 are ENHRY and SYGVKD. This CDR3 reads CAISAAGQEQYF. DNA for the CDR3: TGTGCCATCAGTGCAGCGGGACAGGAGCAGTACTTC.

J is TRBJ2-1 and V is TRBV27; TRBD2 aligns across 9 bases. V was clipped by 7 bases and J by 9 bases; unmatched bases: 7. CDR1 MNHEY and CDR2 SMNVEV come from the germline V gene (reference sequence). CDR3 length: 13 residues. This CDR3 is CASNSGSMTEQFF. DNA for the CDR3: TGTGCCAGCAATAGCGGGAGCATGACTGAGCAGTTCTTC.

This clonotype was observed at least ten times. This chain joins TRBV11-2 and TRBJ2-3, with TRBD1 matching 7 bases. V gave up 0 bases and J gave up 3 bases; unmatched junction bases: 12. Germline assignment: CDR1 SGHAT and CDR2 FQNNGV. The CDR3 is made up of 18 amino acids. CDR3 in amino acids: CASSLDVFKGQITDTQYF. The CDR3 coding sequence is TGTGCCAGCAGCTTAGATGTGTTTAAGGGACAGATTACAGATACGCAGTATTTT.

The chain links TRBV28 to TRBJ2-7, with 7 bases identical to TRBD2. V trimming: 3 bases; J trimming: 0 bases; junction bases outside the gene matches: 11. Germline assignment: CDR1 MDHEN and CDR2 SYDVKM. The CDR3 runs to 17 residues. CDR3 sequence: CASSLVLSGVISYEQYF. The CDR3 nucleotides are TGTGCCAGCAGTTTGGTTCTCAGCGGGGTGATCTCCTACGAGCAGTACTTC.

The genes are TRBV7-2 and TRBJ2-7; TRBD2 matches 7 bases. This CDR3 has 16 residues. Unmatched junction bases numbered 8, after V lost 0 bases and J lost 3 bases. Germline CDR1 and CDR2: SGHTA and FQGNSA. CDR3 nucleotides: TGTGCCAGCAGCTTAGCGGCGGGAGCGGGCGGCTACGAGCAGTACTTC. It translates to CASSLAAGAGGYEQYF.

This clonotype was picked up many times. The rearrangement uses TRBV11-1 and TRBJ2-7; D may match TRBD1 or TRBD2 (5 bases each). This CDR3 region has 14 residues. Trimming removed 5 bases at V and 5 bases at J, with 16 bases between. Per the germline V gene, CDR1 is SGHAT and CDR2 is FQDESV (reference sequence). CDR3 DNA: TGTGCCAGCAGCCCCCGTGGGGGTTGGAACGAGCAGTACTTC. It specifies CASSPRGGWNEQYF.

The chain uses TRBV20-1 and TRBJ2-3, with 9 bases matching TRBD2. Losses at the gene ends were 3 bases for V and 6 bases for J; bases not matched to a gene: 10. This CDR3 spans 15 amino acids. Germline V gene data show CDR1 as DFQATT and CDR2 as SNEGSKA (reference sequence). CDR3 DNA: TGCAGTGCTAGCCCCTTAGCGGGAGATTCCGATACGCAGTATTTT. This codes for CSASPLAGDSDTQYF.

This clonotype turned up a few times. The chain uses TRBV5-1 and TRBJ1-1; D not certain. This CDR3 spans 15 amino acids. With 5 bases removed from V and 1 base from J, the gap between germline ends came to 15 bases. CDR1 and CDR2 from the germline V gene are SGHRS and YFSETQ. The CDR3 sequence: CASRQDGRRNTEAFF. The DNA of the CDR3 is TGCGCCAGCAGACAAGACGGACGGAGGAACACTGAAGCTTTCTTT.

This CDR3 reads CASSMGGQGAQMTNQPQHF. The DNA for the CDR3 is TGTGCCAGTAGTATGGGGGGGCAGGGGGCACAAATGACAAATCAGCCCCAGCATTTT. The chain employs TRBV19 and TRBJ1-5; 8 nucleotides agree with TRBD1. Looked up from germline, CDR1 is LNHDA and CDR2 is SQIVND (reference sequence). The CDR3 has 19 residues. Germline trimming cut 3 bases from V and 4 bases from J; bases unmatched to any gene: 17.

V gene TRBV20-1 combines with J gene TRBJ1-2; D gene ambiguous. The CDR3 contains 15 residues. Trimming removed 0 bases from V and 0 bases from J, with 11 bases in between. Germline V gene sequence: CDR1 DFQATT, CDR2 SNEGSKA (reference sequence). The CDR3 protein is CSARDLQNSNYGYTF. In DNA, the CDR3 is TGCAGTGCTAGAGATTTACAGAACTCTAACTATGGCTACACCTTC.

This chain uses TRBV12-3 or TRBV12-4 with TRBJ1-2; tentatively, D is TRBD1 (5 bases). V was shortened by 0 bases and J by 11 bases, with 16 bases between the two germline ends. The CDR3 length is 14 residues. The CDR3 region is CASSLAPKRRGYTF. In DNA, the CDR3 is TGTGCCAGCAGTTTAGCGCCGAAAAGACGGGGGTACACCTTC.

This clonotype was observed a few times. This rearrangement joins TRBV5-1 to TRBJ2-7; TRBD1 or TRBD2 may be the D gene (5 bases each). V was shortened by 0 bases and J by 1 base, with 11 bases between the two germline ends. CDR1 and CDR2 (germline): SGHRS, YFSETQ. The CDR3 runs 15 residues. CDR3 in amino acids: CASSLGGRNSYEQYF. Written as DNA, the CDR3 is TGCGCCAGCAGCTTGGGGGGACGGAATTCCTACGAGCAGTACTTC. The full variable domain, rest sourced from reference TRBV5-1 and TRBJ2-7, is KAGVTQTPRYLIKTRGQQVTLSCSPISGHRSVSWYQQTPGQGLQFLFEYFSETQRNKGNFPGRFSGRQFSNSRSEMNVSTLELGDSALYLCASSLGGRNSYEQYFGPGTRLTVT.

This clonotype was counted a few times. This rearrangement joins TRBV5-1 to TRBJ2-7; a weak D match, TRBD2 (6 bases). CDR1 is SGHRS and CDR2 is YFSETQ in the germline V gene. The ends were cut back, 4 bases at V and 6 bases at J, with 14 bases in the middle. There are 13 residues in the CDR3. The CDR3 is CASSIAPGGEQYF. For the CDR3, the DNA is TGCGCCAGCAGCATCGCCCCCGGGGGCGAGCAGTACTTC.

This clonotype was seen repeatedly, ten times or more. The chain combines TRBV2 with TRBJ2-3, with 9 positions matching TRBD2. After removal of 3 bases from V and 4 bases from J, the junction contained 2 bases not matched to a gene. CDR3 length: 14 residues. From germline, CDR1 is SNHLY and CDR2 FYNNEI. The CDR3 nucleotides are TGTGCCAGCAGTGAGCTAGCGGGATCAGATACGCAGTATTTT. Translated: CASSELAGSDTQYF.

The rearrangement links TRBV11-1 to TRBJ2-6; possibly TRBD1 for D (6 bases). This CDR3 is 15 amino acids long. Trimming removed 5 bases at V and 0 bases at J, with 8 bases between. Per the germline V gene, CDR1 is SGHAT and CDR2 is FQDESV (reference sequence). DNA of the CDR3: TGTGCCAGCAGCCGACAGGTCTCTGGGGCCAACGTCCTGACTTTC. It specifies CASSRQVSGANVLTF.

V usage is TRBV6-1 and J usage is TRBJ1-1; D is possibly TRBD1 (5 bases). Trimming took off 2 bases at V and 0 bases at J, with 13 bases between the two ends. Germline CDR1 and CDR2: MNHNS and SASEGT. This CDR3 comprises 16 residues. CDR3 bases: TGTGCCAGCAGTGAAAGGGGAGGGTATTTGAACACTGAAGCTTTCTTT. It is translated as CASSERGGYLNTEAFF.

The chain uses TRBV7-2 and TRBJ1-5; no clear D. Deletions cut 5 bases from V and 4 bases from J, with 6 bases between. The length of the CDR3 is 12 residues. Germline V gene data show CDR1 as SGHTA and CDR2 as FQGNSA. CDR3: CASSAPNQPQHF. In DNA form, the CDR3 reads TGTGCCAGCAGCGCTCCAAATCAGCCCCAGCATTTT.

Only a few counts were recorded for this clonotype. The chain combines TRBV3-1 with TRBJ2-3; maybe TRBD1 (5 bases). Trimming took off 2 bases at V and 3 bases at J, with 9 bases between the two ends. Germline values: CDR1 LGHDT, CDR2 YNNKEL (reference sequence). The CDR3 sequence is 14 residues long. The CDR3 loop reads CASSQYRNTDTQYF. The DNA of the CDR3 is TGTGCCAGCAGCCAATACAGGAATACAGATACGCAGTATTTT.

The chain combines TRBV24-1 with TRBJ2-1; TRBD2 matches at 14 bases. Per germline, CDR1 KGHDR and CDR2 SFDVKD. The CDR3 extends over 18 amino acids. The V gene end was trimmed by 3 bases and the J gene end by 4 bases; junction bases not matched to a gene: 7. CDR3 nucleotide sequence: TGTGCCACCAGTGATCAGGGACTAGCGGGAGTTCGGTACAATGAGCAGTTCTTC. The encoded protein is CATSDQGLAGVRYNEQFF.

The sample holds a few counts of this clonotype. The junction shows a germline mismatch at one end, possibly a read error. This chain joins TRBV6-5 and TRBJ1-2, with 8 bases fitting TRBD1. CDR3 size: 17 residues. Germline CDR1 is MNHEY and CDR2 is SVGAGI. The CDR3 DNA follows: TGTACCAGCAGTTACGGGCCGCCAACGACAGGGGAGTATGGCTACACCTTC. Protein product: CTSSYGPPTTGEYGYTF.

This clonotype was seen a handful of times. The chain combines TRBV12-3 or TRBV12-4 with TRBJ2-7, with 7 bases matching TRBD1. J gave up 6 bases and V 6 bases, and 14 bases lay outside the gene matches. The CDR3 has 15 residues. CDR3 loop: CASRQTGTAEGEQYF. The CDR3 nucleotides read TGTGCCAGCAGGCAAACCGGGACAGCCGAGGGCGAGCAGTACTTC.

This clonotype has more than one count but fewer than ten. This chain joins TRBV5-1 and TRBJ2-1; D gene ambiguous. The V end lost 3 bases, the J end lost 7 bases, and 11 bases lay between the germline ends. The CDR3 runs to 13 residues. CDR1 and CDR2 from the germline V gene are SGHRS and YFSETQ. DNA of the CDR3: TGCGCCAGCAGCTCCCAGCTGTCAAATGAGCAGTTCTTC. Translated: CASSSQLSNEQFF.

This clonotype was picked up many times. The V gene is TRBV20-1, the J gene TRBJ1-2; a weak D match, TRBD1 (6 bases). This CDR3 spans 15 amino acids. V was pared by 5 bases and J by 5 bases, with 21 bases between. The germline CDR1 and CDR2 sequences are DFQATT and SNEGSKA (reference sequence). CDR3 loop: CSAFETGTSLYGYTF. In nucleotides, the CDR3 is TGCAGTGCTTTTGAAACAGGGACAAGTTTGTATGGCTACACCTTC.

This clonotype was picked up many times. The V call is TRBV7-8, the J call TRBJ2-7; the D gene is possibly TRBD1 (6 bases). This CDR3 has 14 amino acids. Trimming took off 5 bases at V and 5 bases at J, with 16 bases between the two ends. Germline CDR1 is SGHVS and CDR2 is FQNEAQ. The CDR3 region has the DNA TGTGCCAGCAGCCCGAACCCCACAGGGAACGAGCAGTACTTC. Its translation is CASSPNPTGNEQYF.

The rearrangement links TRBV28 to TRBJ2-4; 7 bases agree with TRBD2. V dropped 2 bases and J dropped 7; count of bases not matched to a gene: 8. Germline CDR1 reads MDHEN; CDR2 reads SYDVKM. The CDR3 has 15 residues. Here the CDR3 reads CASSLDGVSGNIQYF. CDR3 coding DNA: TGTGCCAGCAGTTTAGATGGGGTTAGCGGGAACATTCAGTACTTC.

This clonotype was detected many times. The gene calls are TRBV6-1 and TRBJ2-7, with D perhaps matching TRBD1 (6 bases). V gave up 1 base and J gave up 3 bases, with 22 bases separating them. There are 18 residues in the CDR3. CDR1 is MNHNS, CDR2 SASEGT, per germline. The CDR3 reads CASSEGSPISRGIYEQYF. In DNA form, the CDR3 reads TGTGCCAGCAGTGAAGGTTCCCCTATTTCCAGGGGAATCTACGAGCAGTACTTC.

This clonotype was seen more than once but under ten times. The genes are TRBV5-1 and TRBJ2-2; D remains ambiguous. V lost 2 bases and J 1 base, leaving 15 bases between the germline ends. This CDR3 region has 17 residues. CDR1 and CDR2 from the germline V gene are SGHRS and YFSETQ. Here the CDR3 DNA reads TGCGCCAGCAGCTTCAACCCGGCGGTACAGAACACCGGGGAGCTGTTTTTT. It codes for CASSFNPAVQNTGELFF.